The 8 T cell receptor beta chains in this list originate from one sample, sequenced in a study of CD8+CD57+ T cells in acquired aplastic anemia. Selection for sequencing was limited to patients who had shown CD8+CD57+ cell expansion by flow cytometry. Genomic DNA constituted the template upon which TCR beta VDJ and CDR3 profiling was performed. From the reads, TCRdb called clonotypes with MiXCR, one entry per CDR3 protein. The table has nearly 60,000 distinct CDR3 sequences, around 50% seen once. Material: sorted CD4+, CD8+, or CD8+CD57+ T cells (not recorded which) from PBMCs. Receptors originate from a human donor with aplastic anemia.

This chain joins TRBV10-3 and TRBJ2-7; D assignment may be TRBD1 or TRBD2 (7 bases each). The germline V gene has CDR1 ENHRY and CDR2 SYGVKD. This CDR3 spans 16 amino acids. The V end was cut by 0 bases, the J end by 5 bases, with 17 bases between. CDR3 coding DNA: TGTGCCATCAGTGAGTCGGGAGGGGGCGACTTCCACGAGCAGTACTTC. Its translation is CAISESGGGDFHEQYF.

This clonotype was detected only once. V gene TRBV7-9 combines with J gene TRBJ2-6; D not resolved. The CDR3 length is 13 residues. From germline, CDR1 is SEHNR and CDR2 FQNEAQ (reference sequence). Trimming removed 7 bases at V and 0 bases at J, with 4 bases between. The CDR3 here is CASIRSGANVLTF. DNA of the CDR3: TGTGCCAGCATACGCTCTGGGGCCAACGTCCTGACTTTC.

In its sample, this clonotype is medium-sized. V gene TRBV27 combines with J gene TRBJ2-1; 9 bases match TRBD2. The V gene end was trimmed by 3 bases and the J gene end by 9 bases; junction bases not matched to a gene: 6. There are 14 residues in the CDR3. Germline-derived CDR1 and CDR2 are MNHEY and SMNVEV (reference sequence). Here the CDR3 reads CASSLGGGAFEQFF. The CDR3 coding sequence is TGTGCCAGCAGTTTGGGCGGGGGGGCGTTTGAGCAGTTCTTC.

This clonotype was seen only a few times. CDR3 sequence: CASRLQGSSRDTQYF. The CDR3 DNA reads TGTGCCAGCAGGTTACAGGGGTCATCAAGAGATACGCAGTATTTT. The J gene is TRBJ2-3, the V gene TRBV6-1; TRBD1 matches at 7 bases. Trimming cost V 6 bases and J 5 bases; bases outside gene matches: 11. There are 15 residues in the CDR3. Germline CDR1 reads MNHNS; CDR2 reads SASEGT.

The chain is built from TRBV5-4 and TRBJ2-5; no clear D gene. Germline assignment: CDR1 SGHNT and CDR2 YYREEE (reference sequence). The CDR3 has 13 amino acids. Trimming removed 1 base from V and 1 base from J, with 5 bases in between. The CDR3 sequence: CASSLRAQETQYF. CDR3 in DNA: TGTGCCAGCAGCTTGAGGGCCCAAGAGACCCAGTACTTC.

This clonotype showed up just a few times. The V and J genes are TRBV11-2 and TRBJ2-2; 11 bases line up with TRBD2. Germline V gene data show CDR1 as SGHAT and CDR2 as FQNNGV. J was trimmed by 1 base and V by 0 bases; bases with no gene match: 7. The CDR3 length is 19 residues. The CDR3 DNA follows: TGTGCCAGCAGCTTAGAATATAGCGGGGGGGCCGGGAACACCGGGGAGCTGTTTTTT. It translates to CASSLEYSGGAGNTGELFF.

The chain uses TRBV15 and TRBJ2-7; TRBD2 is a possible D gene (6 bases). Germline V gene sequence: CDR1 LNHNV, CDR2 YYDKDF (reference sequence). The CDR3 runs to 13 residues. V was pared by 9 bases and J by 0 bases, with 12 bases between. CDR3 in amino acids: CATSPGSSYEQYF. The CDR3 bases are TGTGCCACTTCGCCCGGGAGCTCCTACGAGCAGTACTTC.

This chain joins TRBV11-3 and TRBJ2-7, with D unresolved. This CDR3 region has 15 residues. The ends were cut back, 0 bases at V and 2 bases at J, with 11 bases in the middle. Germline CDR1 and CDR2: SGHNT and YENEEA. The CDR3 here is CASSLEGQAAYEQYF. The DNA for the CDR3 is TGTGCCAGCAGCTTAGAGGGCCAGGCTGCCTACGAGCAGTACTTC.